The T cell receptor beta chain under discussion was sequenced for a study of shared clonotypes between healthy human individuals (dated by TCRdb to between 2020 and 2021). For the wider study: Two women and three men aged 18 to 49 years were included in the cohort. For each donor, three plates each were used for CD4 naive and CD4 memory, two plates were used for CD8 naive, and one plate was used for CD8 memory. Blood TCR repertoires of five healthy adults were deeply sequenced to estimate repertoire size and the extent of clonotype sharing between individuals. Different laboratories and diverse techniques were used to prepare libraries and sequence TCR repertoires, to increase sequencing depth and limit assay-specific biases. Leukapheresis yielded between about 0.85 and 10 billion PBMCs per donor.

As regards this clone: Its recognized antigen is unknown. No quality values exist for individual bases; no much larger clone is one base distant. The same CDR3 is also encoded by other DNA sequences in this sample.

The donors were healthy, HIV-negative adults with no recently reported acute infections or vaccinations. Only Caucasian adults living in Nashville, Tennessee, USA were represented among the donors. The CD8 memory samples were a combination of magnetically selected CD45RO+ cells and CCR7-negative CD45RA+ effector memory (TemRA) cells. Blood was obtained by leukapheresis, after which PBMCs were separated by Ficoll-Histopaque density gradient centrifugation and cryopreserved in liquid nitrogen vapor phase. Purity and quantity of every magnetically sorted T cell population were checked by analytical flow cytometry. Each sorted fraction had its genomic DNA isolated and then quantified by UV absorbance on a Nanodrop 2000c. What the study reported, not specific to this receptor: Naive subsets generally had larger estimated clonotype richness than memory subsets did. Pairwise subsampling indicated that sequencing depth was expected to affect the degree of clonotype sharing among donors. Even with the large sequencing depth, rarefaction of the sorted-subset datasets indicated that sequencing was incomplete. Across a few donors, approximately 4.9% of naive CD4, roughly 3.5% of naive CD8, approximately 2.5% of memory CD4, and under 0.45% of memory CD8 clonotypes were shared. Sampling was restricted to blood, and TCR repertoires in tissue are likely to differ from TCR repertoires in blood. Because the study included a small number of donors, the genetic and exposure-history diversity represented was limited. Compared with non-shared clonotypes, the clonotypes found in all four sorted-subset donors had higher generation probabilities.

Using the deep immunoSEQ assay, multiplex PCR amplified TCR CDR3 regions from genomic DNA. Genomic DNA extracted from each cell subset was distributed evenly over all wells of several immunoSEQ 96-well plates, and each plate served as one replicate. For sorted subsets, around 200 ng genomic DNA, equal to tens of thousands of T cell genomes, was loaded into each replicate PCR. Purified libraries were measured with a Qubit 3.0 fluorometer, size-checked on a Bioanalyzer 2100, and measured again with the KAPA Library Quantification kit. Every immunoSEQ 96-well plate was sequenced on a separate single-read 150-cycle Illumina NextSeq 550 flow cell. The source study handled its data this way. The immunoSEQ output contained only junctional sequences without quality scores, so filtering could not match that applied to full-length reads. To assign V/J genes and CDR3, sequences were annotated using PyIR, a Python wrapper for IgBLAST v1.9, with IMGT germline references. Any read was removed if the V/J assignment was weak (E-value above 1e-6), the CDR3 was missing, or the read contained stop codons, out-of-frame junctions, or ambiguous translated residues. V3J clonotypes were defined as sequences sharing an identical inferred V gene, J gene, and CDR3 amino acid sequence. Percentage overlap between repertoires was computed as shared unique clonotypes divided by the size of the smaller repertoire. Richness of each repertoire was evaluated using RTK rarefaction, the Chao1 estimator, and Recon v2.1 estimates of unobserved clonotypes. Generation probabilities for all TCRbeta clonotypes obtained by the gDNA method from a handful of donors were computed using OLGA. TCRdb holds this immuneACCESS table with in-frame rearrangements only. Some clones are missing; in checked studies, unresolved V genes explain under half, and the rest has no known cause. The DNA was the basis for D and trimming; V, J and clone size are from that table. Counted in this sample were more than 550,000 clones; roughly 91% of them appeared once. The ten top clones hold about a third of the sample.

V and J lose 2 bases and 9 bases, and a span of 2 bases separates them. The CDR3 spans 10 residues, from the cysteine through the phenylalanine. The read is trimmed to its CDR3 DNA, 30 bases read in frame from base 1. CDR1 and CDR2 are read off the germline V gene (reference sequence) as SEHNR and FQNEAQ. Sequencing used memory CD8+ T cells from PBMCs. The label giving this sample's cell subset or site can be read as: CD45RO+ cells pooled with CCR7-negative TemRA cells. The clonotype was recovered from a man in his late teens or twenties in good health. Some clones in this sample may be carry-over from other donors' samples. The sequence joins TRBV7-9 to TRBJ2-1; a confident D gene designation cannot be given. The nucleotide sequence reads TGTGCCAGCAGCTTACGTGAGCAGTTCTTC. It specifies CASSLREQFF. Beyond the CDR3, the reference TRBV7-9 and TRBJ2-1 genes provide the residues; the full variable domain reads: DTGVSQNPRHKITKRGQNVTFRCDPISEHNRLYWYRQTLGQGPEFLTYFQNEAQLEKSRLLSDRFSAERPKGSFSTLEIQRTEQGDSAMYLCASSLREQFFGPGTRLTVL.